These 16 T cell receptor beta chains were all obtained from the same sample, sequenced in a study of blood T cell repertoires in COVID-19. Profiled with immunoSEQ multiplex PCR; TCRdb holds only in-frame clones, not every one. The table includes roughly 83,000 clones, 70% to 90% detected once. The sample was peripheral blood. All receptors come from an elderly man with active or convalescent COVID-19.

V is TRBV18 and J is TRBJ1-1, with D unresolved. The V end was cut by 1 base, the J end by 4 bases, with 16 bases between. CDR1 and CDR2 (germline): KGHSH, LQKENI. The CDR3 contains 16 residues. Written as DNA, the CDR3 is TGTGCCAGCTCACCACAGACGACGGCGGGTGGCACTGAAGCTTTCTTT. This codes for CASSPQTTAGGTEAFF. Variable domain in full (rest from reference TRBV18 and TRBJ1-1): NAGVMQNPRHLVRRRGQEARLRCSPMKGHSHVYWYRQLPEEGLKFMVYLQKENIIDESGMPKERFSAEFPKEGPSILRIQQVVRGDSAAYFCASSPQTTAGGTEAFFGQGTRLTVV.

The chain links TRBV4-2 to TRBJ1-2; the D is unclear. V was pared by 3 bases and J by 0 bases, with 11 bases between. Germline V lookup: CDR1 LGHNA, CDR2 YNFKEQ. CDR3 size: 15 residues. For the CDR3, the DNA is TGTGCCAGCAGCCAGGAGGTCAGACCTAACTATGGCTACACCTTC. It specifies CASSQEVRPNYGYTF.

This chain uses TRBV7-9 with TRBJ2-5; 7 nucleotides match TRBD1. V was pared by 5 bases and J by 1 base, with 4 bases of the junction left unmatched. CDR1 and CDR2 from the germline V gene are SEHNR and FQNEAQ (reference sequence). The CDR3 extends over 14 amino acids. CDR3 sequence: CASSPGQVQETQYF. The DNA of the CDR3 is TGTGCCAGCAGCCCCGGACAGGTCCAAGAGACCCAGTACTTC.

This clone has a handful of counts. The chain employs TRBV5-1 and TRBJ2-1; 7 bases match TRBD2. Germline assignment: CDR1 SGHRS and CDR2 YFSETQ. J gave up 1 base and V 1 base, and 8 bases lay outside the gene matches. The CDR3 spans 17 residues. The DNA of the CDR3 is TGCGCCAGCAGCTTGACGCCGGGAGGAGTGTCCTACAATGAGCAGTTCTTC. Protein: CASSLTPGGVSYNEQFF.

The chain links TRBV11-3 to TRBJ1-1, with TRBD1 as a possible D gene (5 bases). The CDR3 extends over 15 amino acids. Germline V gene sequence: CDR1 SGHNT, CDR2 YENEEA. The V and J ends lost 1 base and 4 bases respectively, with 13 bases between them. CDR3 sequence: CASSLGGEIPTEAFF. The CDR3 DNA reads TGTGCCAGCAGCTTAGGGGGGGAGATCCCCACTGAAGCTTTCTTT.

V is TRBV6-5 and J is TRBJ1-1, with TRBD1 matching 8 bases. This CDR3 comprises 14 residues. Looked up from germline, CDR1 is MNHEY and CDR2 is SVGAGI. Trimming removed 8 bases from V and 6 bases from J; junction bases left unmatched: 11. In DNA form, the CDR3 reads TGTGCCAGCTCCTCGCCAGGGGGCCCTCCTGAAGCTTTCTTT. This gives the protein CASSSPGGPPEAFF.

The chain uses TRBV6-5 and TRBJ1-2, with D possibly TRBD1 on 6 matching bases. Trimming pared 1 base from V and 8 bases from J, leaving 14 bases between. CDR1 MNHEY and CDR2 SVGAGI come from the germline V gene. The CDR3 is 14 amino acids. The CDR3 spells CASSYLQGLKGYTF. The CDR3 DNA reads TGTGCCAGCAGTTACTTGCAGGGGCTGAAGGGCTACACCTTC.

The chain joins TRBV19 to TRBJ1-1; TRBD1 agrees at 9 bases. CDR3 length: 13 amino acids. The V gene end was trimmed by 5 bases and the J gene end by 11 bases; junction bases not matched to a gene: 9. CDR1 is LNHDA, CDR2 SQIVND, per germline (reference sequence). CDR3 coding DNA: TGTGCCAGTAGTGCCACAGGGACAGGGACGGCTTTCTTT. Amino acids: CASSATGTGTAFF.

The V call is TRBV6-6, the J call TRBJ2-7, with D possibly being TRBD2 (5 bases). The V end lost 6 bases, the J end lost 7 bases, and 13 bases lay between the germline ends. Per germline, CDR1 MNHNY and CDR2 SVGAGI (reference sequence). There are 12 residues in the CDR3. In nucleotides, the CDR3 is TGTGCCAGCAGCCCCATCGGAGGAGAGCAGTACGTC. The encoded protein is CASSPIGGEQYV.

The chain employs TRBV18 and TRBJ1-2, with unresolved D. V was shortened by 6 bases and J by 3 bases, with 11 bases between the two germline ends. The CDR3 consists of 13 residues. Germline-derived CDR1 and CDR2 are KGHSH and LQKENI. The CDR3 here is CASSSGEDYGYTF. DNA for the CDR3: TGTGCCAGCTCGAGCGGAGAAGACTATGGCTACACCTTC.

This clone was found a few times. The V call is TRBV5-4, the J call TRBJ2-3; D may be TRBD1 (5 bases). The CDR3 loop spans 14 amino acids. V lost 4 bases and J lost 4, with 13 bases in between. From germline, CDR1 is SGHNT and CDR2 YYREEE (reference sequence). The chain's CDR3 is CASSPGMGPDTQYF. Written as DNA, the CDR3 is TGTGCCAGCAGCCCGGGCATGGGGCCAGATACGCAGTATTTT.

The chain links TRBV7-2 to TRBJ2-1; 7 bases are shared with TRBD2. Germline loops: CDR1 SGHTA, CDR2 FQGNSA. The CDR3 runs 14 residues. The ends lost 3 bases at V and 4 bases at J; junction bases unmatched: 3. The CDR3 protein is CASSFPGGYNEQFF. DNA for the CDR3: TGTGCCAGCAGCTTCCCGGGAGGATACAATGAGCAGTTCTTC.

The chain employs TRBV6-2 or TRBV6-3 and TRBJ2-4; possibly TRBD2 for D (6 bases). V dropped 4 bases and J dropped 3 bases, with 13 bases sitting between them. Per germline, CDR1 MNHEY and CDR2 SVGEGT. The CDR3 is 15 residues long. The CDR3 reads CASSFTRRGKNIQYF. The CDR3 region has the DNA TGTGCCAGCAGTTTTACACGGAGGGGCAAAAACATTCAGTACTTC.

The chain joins TRBV5-1 to TRBJ2-1; D is ambiguous. This CDR3 is 15 amino acids long. V lost 4 bases, J lost 0 bases, and 11 bases lay in between. Germline values: CDR1 SGHRS, CDR2 YFSETQ. The CDR3 DNA is TGCGCCAGCAGCCCAGACACGAGCTCCTACAATGAGCAGTTCTTC. This gives the protein CASSPDTSSYNEQFF.

The V gene is TRBV30, the J gene TRBJ1-2, with D possibly TRBD1 on 5 matching bases. The germline V gene has CDR1 GTSNPN and CDR2 SVGIG (reference sequence). Between the trimmed V and J ends, which lost 1 base and 3 bases, there was a span of 15 bases. The CDR3 has 15 amino acids. The CDR3 is CAWSGGLGSHYGYTF. DNA of the CDR3: TGTGCCTGGAGTGGGGGCCTGGGGTCGCACTATGGCTACACCTTC.

This clone was recorded a few times. The chain has TRBV6-6 and TRBJ1-5; 7 bases are shared with TRBD1. Per the germline V gene, CDR1 is MNHNY and CDR2 is SVGAGI (reference sequence). This CDR3 comprises 21 residues. V shed 6 bases and J 1 base; nucleotides not matched to a gene: 24. The CDR3 is CASSLRAISGRGSGSNQPQHF. The CDR3 DNA sequence: TGTGCCAGCAGCCTACGGGCCATTTCGGGCAGGGGGTCAGGGAGCAATCAGCCCCAGCATTTT.